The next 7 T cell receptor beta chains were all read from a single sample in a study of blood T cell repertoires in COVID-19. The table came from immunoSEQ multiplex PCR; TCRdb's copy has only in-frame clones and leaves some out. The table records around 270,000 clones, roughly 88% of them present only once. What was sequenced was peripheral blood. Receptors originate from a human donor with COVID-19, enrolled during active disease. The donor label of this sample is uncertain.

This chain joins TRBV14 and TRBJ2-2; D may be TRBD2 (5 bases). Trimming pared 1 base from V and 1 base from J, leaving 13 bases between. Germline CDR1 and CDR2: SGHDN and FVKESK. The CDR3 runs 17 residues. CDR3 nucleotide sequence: TGTGCCAGCAGCCAAGTTCGAGGGCCTGGGAACACCGGGGAGCTGTTTTTT. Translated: CASSQVRGPGNTGELFF. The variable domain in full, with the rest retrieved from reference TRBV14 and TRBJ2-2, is EAGVTQFPSHSVIEKGQTVTLRCDPISGHDNLYWYRRVMGKEIKFLLHFVKESKQDESGMPNNRFLAERTGGTYSTLKVQPAELEDSGVYFCASSQVRGPGNTGELFFGEGSRLTVL.

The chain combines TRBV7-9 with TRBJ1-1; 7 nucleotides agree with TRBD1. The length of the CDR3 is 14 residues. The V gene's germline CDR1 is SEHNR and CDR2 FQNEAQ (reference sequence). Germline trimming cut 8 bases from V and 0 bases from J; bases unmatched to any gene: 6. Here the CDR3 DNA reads TGTGCCAGCGCGCTGGGACAGATGAACACTGAAGCTTTCTTT. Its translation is CASALGQMNTEAFF.

CDR3 sequence (DNA): TGTGCCAGCAGCTCACAAGCGGGAGGGAGGAATGAGCAGTTCTTC. As protein: CASSSQAGGRNEQFF. The V and J genes are TRBV7-2 and TRBJ2-1; 10 bases line up with TRBD2. Germline V gene lookup returns CDR1 SGHTA and CDR2 FQGNSA. The CDR3 length is 15 residues. The junction had 7 bases not matched to a gene; V was cut back by 4 bases and J by 7 bases.

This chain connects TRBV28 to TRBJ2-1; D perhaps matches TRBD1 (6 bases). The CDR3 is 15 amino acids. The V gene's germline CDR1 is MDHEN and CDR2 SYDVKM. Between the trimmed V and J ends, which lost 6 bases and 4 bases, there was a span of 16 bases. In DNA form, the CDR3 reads TGTGCCAGCAGGGCCGGGACATATTTTTACAATGAGCAGTTCTTC. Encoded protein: CASRAGTYFYNEQFF.

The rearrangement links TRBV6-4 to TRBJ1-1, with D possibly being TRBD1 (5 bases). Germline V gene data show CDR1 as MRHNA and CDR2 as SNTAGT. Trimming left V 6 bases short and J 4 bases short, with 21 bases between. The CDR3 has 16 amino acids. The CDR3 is CASSKTWGVDGTEAFF. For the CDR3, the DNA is TGTGCCAGCAGCAAAACGTGGGGGGTGGACGGCACTGAAGCTTTCTTT.

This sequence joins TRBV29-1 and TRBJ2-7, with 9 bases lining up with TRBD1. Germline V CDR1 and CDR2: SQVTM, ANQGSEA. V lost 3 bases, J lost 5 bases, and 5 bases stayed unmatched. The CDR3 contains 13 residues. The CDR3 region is CSVETTGGNEQYF. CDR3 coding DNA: TGCAGCGTTGAGACGACAGGGGGGAACGAGCAGTACTTC.

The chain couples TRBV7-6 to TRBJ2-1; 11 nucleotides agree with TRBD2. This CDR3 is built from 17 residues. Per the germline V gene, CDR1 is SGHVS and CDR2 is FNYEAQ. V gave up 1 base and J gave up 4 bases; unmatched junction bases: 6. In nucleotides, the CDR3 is TGTGCCAGCAGCTTAGATAATAGCGGGAGGGCTTACAATGAGCAGTTCTTC. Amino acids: CASSLDNSGRAYNEQFF.